A selection of T cell receptor beta chains follows, all from one sample in a study of tumor-infiltrating lymphocytes in oesophageal squamous cell carcinoma. From the PCR reads, TCRdb called clonotypes with MiXCR, one entry per CDR3 protein. This table has roughly 12,000 distinct CDR3 sequences, approximately 50% appearing once. The specimen was normal esophageal tissue next to the tumor. The receptors stem from a male donor with esophageal squamous cell carcinoma. Each CDR3 is given with its conserved first and last residue. D genes are given only for firm matches.

j_gene: TRBJ2-5; v_gene: TRBV7-6; d_gene: NA; CDR3aa: CASSLSLGQETQYF
j_gene: TRBJ1-5; v_gene: TRBV7-2; d_gene: TRBD1; CDR3aa: CASSYQGGGYSNQPQHF
j_gene: NA; v_gene: TRBV7-4; d_gene: NA; CDR3aa: CASSSREWGQETQYF
j_gene: TRBJ2-1; v_gene: TRBV7-6; d_gene: NA; CDR3aa: CASSTDFYNEQFF
j_gene: TRBJ2-1; v_gene: TRBV7-3; d_gene: TRBD2; CDR3aa: CASSFLAGGPLSSYNEQFF
j_gene: TRBJ2-5; v_gene: TRBV5-4; d_gene: NA; CDR3aa: CASSLQGGETQYF
j_gene: TRBJ2-1; v_gene: TRBV24-1; d_gene: TRBD2; CDR3aa: CATSGTSGSNEQFF
j_gene: NA; v_gene: TRBV18; d_gene: TRBD1; CDR3aa: CASSLIQGANDEQFF
j_gene: TRBJ2-1; v_gene: TRBV10-3; d_gene: NA; CDR3aa: CAISGTLAPSSYNEQFF
j_gene: TRBJ2-1; v_gene: TRBV7-3; d_gene: TRBD2; CDR3aa: CASSLGPSGKWGEQFF
j_gene: TRBJ2-2; v_gene: TRBV27; d_gene: NA; CDR3aa: CASTGQRNTGELFF
j_gene: TRBJ1-2; v_gene: TRBV7-6; d_gene: TRBD1; CDR3aa: CASSLETGLGGYTF
j_gene: TRBJ2-3; v_gene: TRBV7-9; d_gene: NA; CDR3aa: CASSFPSSTDTQYF
j_gene: TRBJ2-3; v_gene: TRBV20-1; d_gene: NA; CDR3aa: CSARDPEESTDTQYF
j_gene: TRBJ1-2; v_gene: TRBV5-1; d_gene: NA; CDR3aa: CASSLIAGNYGYTF
j_gene: TRBJ2-7; v_gene: TRBV7-3; d_gene: TRBD1; CDR3aa: CASSLNRGYGYEQYF
j_gene: TRBJ1-1; v_gene: TRBV7-8; d_gene: NA; CDR3aa: CASSFDTEAFF
j_gene: NA; v_gene: TRBV7-1; d_gene: NA; CDR3aa: CASTLQGDYEQYF
j_gene: TRBJ2-5; v_gene: TRBV2; d_gene: TRBD1; CDR3aa: CAAARDSQETQYF
j_gene: TRBJ2-5; v_gene: TRBV7-2; d_gene: NA; CDR3aa: CASSLSSETQYF
j_gene: TRBJ2-5; v_gene: TRBV7-6; d_gene: NA; CDR3aa: CASSYLSETQYF
j_gene: TRBJ2-1; v_gene: TRBV6-6; d_gene: TRBD2; CDR3aa: CASTGGAYNEQFF
j_gene: NA; v_gene: TRBV12-3/TRBV12-4; d_gene: NA; CDR3aa: CASSFALRSSYEQYF
j_gene: TRBJ1-1; v_gene: TRBV27; d_gene: NA; CDR3aa: CASSLRSNTEAFF
j_gene: TRBJ2-7; v_gene: TRBV7-6; d_gene: NA; CDR3aa: CASSFGAEFWKPYEQYF
j_gene: TRBJ2-5; v_gene: TRBV7-2; d_gene: TRBD1; CDR3aa: CASSSSRQGARETQYF
j_gene: TRBJ1-1; v_gene: TRBV7-2; d_gene: NA; CDR3aa: CASSFYMNTEAFF
j_gene: NA; v_gene: TRBV7-6; d_gene: NA; CDR3aa: CASSLSLTNEQFF
j_gene: TRBJ2-1; v_gene: TRBV24-1; d_gene: TRBD2; CDR3aa: CTTSAGTGGVYNEQFF
j_gene: NA; v_gene: TRBV15; d_gene: NA; CDR3aa: CATSRGPGEGSYEQYF
j_gene: NA; v_gene: TRBV7-6; d_gene: NA; CDR3aa: CASSRYQDTQYF
j_gene: TRBJ2-1; v_gene: TRBV19; d_gene: TRBD2; CDR3aa: CASSIGGSGSSNEQFF
j_gene: TRBJ2-1; v_gene: TRBV7-2; d_gene: TRBD2; CDR3aa: CASSLERLAGYNEQFF
j_gene: TRBJ2-3; v_gene: TRBV7-3; d_gene: NA; CDR3aa: CASSRRHSTDTQYF
j_gene: TRBJ2-2; v_gene: TRBV12-3/TRBV12-4; d_gene: TRBD1; CDR3aa: CASSTGQGNTGELFF
j_gene: TRBJ2-3; v_gene: TRBV7-3; d_gene: NA; CDR3aa: CASSQRPSDTQYF